The sequence of this T cell receptor (beta chain) was determined in a study of regulatory T cells in long-lasting Graves disease. Across the whole study: Less than 3 months of antithyroid drugs had been taken by newly diagnosed Graves' patients.

This clonotype was seen more than once but under ten times. This sample's time point: newly diagnosed GD, antithyroid drugs for less than 3 months. After RNA was extracted from PBMCs, the TCR library was made from it. Collection of peripheral blood (roughly 9.3 milliliters) was done using EDTA tubes. Arm-PCR with iRepertoire HTBI primers amplified the CDR3 regions for these TCR beta libraries. In TCRdb, the multiplex PCR reads were re-called with MiXCR into one record per CDR3 protein. The sample holds roughly 560,000 distinct CDR3 sequences; more than 10% are singletons and the top ten take around 10%. This sample was shared with a second study, whose subject was T cells in Graves' hyperthyroidism and ophthalmopathy.

This sequence was found in a woman aged 25 to 45 with Graves disease. The starting material was peripheral blood mononuclear cells (PBMCs), obtained at new diagnosis, from a patient treated with antithyroid drugs.

CDR3 protein: CASSPNLLAGVPSYNEQFF. CDR3 nucleotides: TGTGCCAGCAGTCCCAACCTACTAGCGGGAGTCCCCTCCTACAATGAGCAGTTCTTC. The chain carries TRBV6-1 and TRBJ2-1, with TRBD2 matching 11 bases. The germline V gene encodes CDR1 MNHNS and CDR2 SASEGT. The length of the CDR3 is 19 residues. V gave up 5 bases and J gave up 0 bases; unmatched junction bases: 12.